The 23 T cell receptor beta chains below all came from one sample that was sequenced in a study of identical twins. TCRdb processed the 5' RACE reads anew with MiXCR; each CDR3 protein has one entry. In the table there are hundreds of thousands of distinct CDR3 sequences, 21% of which are singletons. A further study also used this sample, focusing on T cells expressing NK-cell markers.

The material sequenced was PBMCs. Receptors were obtained from a woman in her late teens or twenties in good health.

This chain joins TRBV20-1 and TRBJ2-5, with D perhaps given as TRBD1 or TRBD2 (5 bases each). Germline V lookup: CDR1 DFQATT, CDR2 SNEGSKA (reference sequence). V shed 6 bases and J shed 5 bases, with 16 bases lying between them. The CDR3 loop spans 13 amino acids. The CDR3 loop reads CSARPGALETQYF. The CDR3 DNA is TGCAGTGCCCGACCCGGGGCATTGGAGACCCAGTACTTC.

This clonotype was recorded a few times. The rearrangement uses TRBV5-1 and TRBJ2-6; 7 bases are a match to TRBD1. CDR1 and CDR2 from the germline V gene are SGHRS and YFSETQ. CDR3 length: 18 amino acids. Losses at the gene ends were 2 bases for V and 0 bases for J; bases not matched to a gene: 8. CDR3 protein: CASSLKAGGHSGANVLTF. CDR3 DNA sequence: TGCGCCAGCAGCTTAAAGGCAGGGGGTCACTCTGGGGCCAACGTCCTGACTTTC.

This clonotype was observed many times. The J gene is TRBJ1-5, the V gene TRBV12-3 or TRBV12-4, with D perhaps matching TRBD1 (6 bases). The CDR3 consists of 13 residues. V was cut by 4 bases and J by 3 bases, with 7 bases left in between. The CDR3 nucleotides are TGTGCCAGCAGTTGGGGGGCCAATCAGCCCCAGCATTTT. Translating gives CASSWGANQPQHF.

This chain uses TRBV6-1 with TRBJ2-3, with D possibly TRBD2 on 8 matching bases. The germline V gene encodes CDR1 MNHNS and CDR2 SASEGT. The CDR3 consists of 18 residues. Trimming left V 6 bases short and J 0 bases short, with 22 bases between. Here the CDR3 reads CASSSWEGGGGSTDTQYF. The CDR3 bases are TGTGCCAGCAGCTCCTGGGAAGGGGGCGGGGGGAGCACAGATACGCAGTATTTT.

In its sample, this clonotype was seen many times. The rearrangement uses TRBV29-1 and TRBJ2-1; 8 positions match TRBD1. In germline, CDR1 is SQVTM, CDR2 ANQGSEA. The CDR3 sequence is 14 residues long. Trimming removed 6 bases from V and 5 bases from J; junction bases left unmatched: 9. The CDR3, as DNA: TGCAGCGTGGGGGGACAGGTTCTAAACAATGAGCAGTTCTTC. Protein: CSVGGQVLNNEQFF.

The chain carries TRBV11-2 and TRBJ2-1; no clear D gene. Germline assignment: CDR1 SGHAT and CDR2 FQNNGV. V lost 2 bases and J lost 0, with 11 bases in between. This CDR3 spans 16 amino acids. The DNA for the CDR3 is TGTGCCAGCAGCTTACTCCTCCATAGCTCCTACAATGAGCAGTTCTTC. Its translation: CASSLLLHSSYNEQFF. Using reference TRBV11-2 and TRBJ2-1 for the parts outside the CDR3, the full variable domain is EAGVAQSPRYKIIEKRQSVAFWCNPISGHATLYWYQQILGQGPKLLIQFQNNGVVDDSQLPKDRFSAERLKGVDSTLKIQPAKLEDSAVYLCASSLLLHSSYNEQFFGPGTRLTVL.

This chain connects TRBV11-2 to TRBJ2-7; 13 bases map to TRBD2. The V gene's germline CDR1 is SGHAT and CDR2 FQNNGV. The length of the CDR3 is 17 residues. V shed 5 bases, J shed 1 base, and the junction held 8 bases outside the gene matches. In nucleotides, the CDR3 is TGTGCCAGCAGCCAGGGACTAGCGGGGCCAAGGTCCTACGAGCAGTACTTC. This translates into CASSQGLAGPRSYEQYF.

This chain links TRBV11-2 with TRBJ2-7, with TRBD1 matching 7 bases. CDR1 and CDR2 from the germline V gene are SGHAT and FQNNGV. CDR3 length: 14 residues. The ends lost 2 bases at V and 3 bases at J; junction bases unmatched: 4. The CDR3 DNA is TGTGCCAGCAGCTTAATGGGGACAGTCTACGAGCAGTACTTC. Its protein is CASSLMGTVYEQYF. Full variable domain (missing parts from reference TRBV11-2 and TRBJ2-7): EAGVAQSPRYKIIEKRQSVAFWCNPISGHATLYWYQQILGQGPKLLIQFQNNGVVDDSQLPKDRFSAERLKGVDSTLKIQPAKLEDSAVYLCASSLMGTVYEQYFGPGTRLTVT.

In its sample, this clonotype was seen many times. The chain carries TRBV5-1 and TRBJ2-1; TRBD2 matches 10 bases. This CDR3 spans 18 amino acids. The trim removed 1 base at V and 6 bases at J, leaving 13 bases unmatched. Germline CDR1 is SGHRS and CDR2 is YFSETQ. The CDR3 sequence: CASSLNRPGLAFFNEQFF. CDR3 DNA sequence: TGCGCCAGCAGCTTGAACAGACCGGGACTAGCGTTTTTCAATGAGCAGTTCTTC.

This clonotype occurred many times. The CDR3 region is CASSLGLSGVEQYF. DNA of the CDR3: TGTGCCAGCAGCCTCGGACTATCAGGGGTCGAGCAGTACTTC. The chain combines TRBV7-2 with TRBJ2-7, with D perhaps being TRBD1 or TRBD2 (6 bases each). CDR3 size: 14 residues. From germline, CDR1 is SGHTA and CDR2 FQGNSA. Deletions cut 5 bases from V and 6 bases from J, with 17 bases between.

Many counts were recorded for this clonotype. V is TRBV4-1 and J is TRBJ1-1, with D uncertain. The CDR3 contains 13 residues. In germline, CDR1 is MGHRA, CDR2 YSYEKL. V was clipped by 4 bases and J by 0 bases, with 6 bases between them. CDR3 DNA sequence: TGCGCCAGCAGCCCATGGGTGAACACTGAAGCTTTCTTT. Encoded protein: CASSPWVNTEAFF.

The table lists this clonotype with a few counts. The chain is built from TRBV20-1 and TRBJ2-1; D ambiguous. Germline V CDR1 and CDR2: DFQATT, SNEGSKA (reference sequence). The CDR3 covers 15 residues. Trimming took off 4 bases at V and 0 bases at J, with 13 bases between the two ends. The CDR3 is CSATRPLVSYNEQFF. CDR3 coding DNA: TGCAGTGCTACGAGGCCCCTGGTCTCCTACAATGAGCAGTTCTTC.

This clonotype has a handful of counts. The gene calls are TRBV6-1 and TRBJ2-7, with 9 nucleotides matching TRBD1. V trimming: 8 bases; J trimming: 4 bases; junction bases outside the gene matches: 9. CDR3 size: 14 residues. Germline V gives CDR1 MNHNS, CDR2 SASEGT. The CDR3 here is CASLSGTGWYEQYF. The CDR3, as DNA: TGTGCCAGCCTATCCGGGACAGGGTGGTACGAGCAGTACTTC.

The chain uses TRBV12-3 or TRBV12-4 and TRBJ2-2, with 9 bases identical to TRBD1. The CDR3 is 16 amino acids. The junction had 6 bases not matched to a gene; V was cut back by 5 bases and J by 2 bases. Written as DNA, the CDR3 is TGTGCCAGCAGTCACACGACAGGGGGAAACACCGGGGAGCTGTTTTTT. Translated: CASSHTTGGNTGELFF.

The chain joins TRBV12-3 or TRBV12-4 to TRBJ1-5; D is unresolved. The CDR3 has 16 residues. Trimming took 3 bases from V and 1 from J, leaving 13 bases between them. The CDR3 is CASSFGSGSSNQPQHF. The CDR3 region has the DNA TGTGCCAGCAGTTTTGGGTCCGGTTCGAGCAATCAGCCCCAGCATTTT.

This chain joins TRBV20-1 and TRBJ2-1; D uncertain. The germline V gene has CDR1 DFQATT and CDR2 SNEGSKA (reference sequence). The CDR3 is 14 residues long. V dropped 8 bases and J dropped 0 bases, with 14 bases sitting between them. The CDR3 nucleotides read TGCAGTCAAGCGACACTCAGCTCCTACAATGAGCAGTTCTTC. Protein sequence: CSQATLSSYNEQFF.

This clonotype has ten or more counts. The chain combines TRBV19 with TRBJ1-5; the match to TRBD1 covers 12 bases. The CDR3 contains 18 residues. V was pared by 6 bases and J by 2 bases, with 11 bases of the junction left unmatched. The germline gives CDR1 LNHDA, CDR2 SQIVND (reference sequence). The CDR3 DNA sequence: TGTGCCAGTAGAGCAGGGACAGGGGGCTCGAGGGGCAATCAGCCCCAGCATTTT. It is translated as CASRAGTGGSRGNQPQHF.

Concerning this clonotype itself: This could be a read error, since a much larger clone is one nucleotide away. V and J are TRBV12-3 or TRBV12-4 and TRBJ2-1; D is perhaps TRBD1 or TRBD2 (7 bases each). The CDR3 contains 13 residues. V lost 7 bases and J lost 4, with 11 bases in between. Here the CDR3 DNA reads TGTGCCAGCACCCAGGGGGGGTACAATGAGCAGTTCTTC. Protein sequence: CASTQGGYNEQFF.

This rearrangement joins TRBV9 to TRBJ2-3; TRBD1 matches 8 bases. CDR3 length: 14 amino acids. Germline V lookup: CDR1 SGDLS, CDR2 YYNGEE. J gave up 2 bases and V 3 bases, and 2 bases lay outside the gene matches. The CDR3 loop is CASSGQGFTDTQYF. The CDR3 DNA sequence: TGTGCCAGCAGCGGACAGGGGTTCACAGATACGCAGTATTTT.

The genes are TRBV2 and TRBJ2-1; 10 bases are shared with TRBD2. The V gene's germline CDR1 is SNHLY and CDR2 FYNNEI. The CDR3 consists of 15 residues. V dropped 5 bases and J dropped 10; count of bases not matched to a gene: 11. DNA of the CDR3: TGTGCCAGCAGTTCTAACTCCCCGGGACTAGCGGAGCAGTTCTTC. This codes for CASSSNSPGLAEQFF.

The sample holds a few counts of this clonotype. V gene TRBV7-9 combines with J gene TRBJ2-5; perhaps TRBD2 as D (5 bases). The germline CDR1 and CDR2 sequences are SEHNR and FQNEAQ (reference sequence). This CDR3 comprises 13 residues. V dropped 3 bases and J dropped 4 bases, with 9 bases sitting between them. The DNA for the CDR3 is TGTGCCAGCAGCTTCGGGATAGGAGAGACCCAGTACTTC. Amino acid sequence: CASSFGIGETQYF.

This clonotype was counted only a few times. The V and J genes are TRBV2 and TRBJ2-2; D perhaps matches TRBD1 (6 bases). Trimming took 6 bases from V and 4 from J, leaving 15 bases between them. The germline gives CDR1 SNHLY, CDR2 FYNNEI. This CDR3 has 15 amino acids. The CDR3 DNA is TGTGCCAGCAGGGCCGGGACAACTTCCACCGGGGAGCTGTTTTTT. Amino acid sequence: CASRAGTTSTGELFF.

This clonotype was detected only a few times. This chain uses TRBV10-3 with TRBJ2-7; 12 nucleotides match TRBD1. CDR3 length: 15 amino acids. Looked up from germline, CDR1 is ENHRY and CDR2 is SYGVKD. Trimming cost V 4 bases and J 4 bases; bases outside gene matches: 5. The CDR3 region is CAISGGTGGVYEQYF. The CDR3 DNA follows: TGTGCCATCAGTGGAGGGACAGGGGGCGTGTACGAGCAGTACTTC.